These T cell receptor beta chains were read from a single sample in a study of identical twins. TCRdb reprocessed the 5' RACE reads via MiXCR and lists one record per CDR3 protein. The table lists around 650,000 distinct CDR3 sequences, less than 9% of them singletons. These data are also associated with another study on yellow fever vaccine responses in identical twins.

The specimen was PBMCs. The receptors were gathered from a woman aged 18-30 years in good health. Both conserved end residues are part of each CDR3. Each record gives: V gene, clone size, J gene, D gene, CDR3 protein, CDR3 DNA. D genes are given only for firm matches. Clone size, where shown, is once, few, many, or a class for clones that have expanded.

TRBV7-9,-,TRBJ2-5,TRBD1,CASSSRDRGRQETQYF,TGTGCCAGCAGCTCGCGAGACAGGGGGCGTCAAGAGACCCAGTACTTC
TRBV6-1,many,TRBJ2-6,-,CASKSGVGANVLTF,TGTGCCAGCAAGTCAGGGGTTGGGGCCAACGTCCTGACTTTC
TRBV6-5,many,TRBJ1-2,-,CASSYRGGYTF,TGTGCCAGCAGTTACCGGGGCGGCTACACCTTC
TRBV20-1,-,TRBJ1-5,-,CSAIYADRSNQPQHF,TGCAGTGCTATTTACGCAGACCGTAGCAATCAGCCCCAGCATTTT
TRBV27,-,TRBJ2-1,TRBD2,CASRGLAGVPNEQFF,TGTGCCAGCAGAGGACTAGCGGGAGTCCCCAATGAGCAGTTCTTC
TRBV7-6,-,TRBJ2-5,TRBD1,CASSLRTGPNKETQYF,TGTGCCAGCAGCTTAAGGACAGGGCCTAACAAAGAGACCCAGTACTTC
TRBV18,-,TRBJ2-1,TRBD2,CASSPGTITGIEQFF,TGTGCCAGCTCACCAGGGACTATAACCGGCATTGAGCAGTTCTTC
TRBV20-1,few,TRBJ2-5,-,CSASIEGRYQETQYF,TGCAGTGCTAGTATTGAGGGACGGTACCAAGAGACCCAGTACTTC
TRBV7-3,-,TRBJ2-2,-,CASSLLAPPGELFF,TGTGCCAGCAGCTTATTAGCTCCCCCCGGGGAGCTGTTTTTT
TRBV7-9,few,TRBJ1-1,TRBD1,CASSTGDRANTEAFF,TGTGCCAGCAGCACGGGGGACAGGGCGAACACTGAAGCTTTCTTT
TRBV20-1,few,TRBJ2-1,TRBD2,CSASTSGRRGEQFF,TGCAGTGCTAGTACTAGCGGGAGACGTGGTGAGCAGTTCTTC
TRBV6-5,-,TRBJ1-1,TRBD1,CASSYPGRGDGGTEAFF,TGTGCCAGCAGTTACCCCGGCAGGGGGGACGGAGGCACTGAAGCTTTCTTT
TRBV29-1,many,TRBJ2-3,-,CSVEVFGRSVPDTQYF,TGCAGCGTTGAGGTGTTTGGGAGGTCAGTTCCAGATACGCAGTATTTT
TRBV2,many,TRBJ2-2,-,CASCKTRANTGELFF,TGTGCCAGCTGCAAGACAAGAGCGAACACCGGGGAGCTGTTTTTT
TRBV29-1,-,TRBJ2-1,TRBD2,CSGSGGGRGNEQFF,TGCAGCGGTAGCGGGGGGGGGAGGGGCAATGAGCAGTTCTTC
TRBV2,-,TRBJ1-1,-,CASSEVRTEAFF,TGTGCCAGCTCGGAGGTTAGGACTGAAGCTTTCTTT
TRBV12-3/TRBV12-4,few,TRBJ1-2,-,CASSLHAGRSPVAGYTF,TGTGCCAGCAGTTTACACGCGGGACGATCCCCGGTAGCTGGCTACACCTTC
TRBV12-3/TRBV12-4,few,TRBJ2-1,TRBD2,CASSQGLAGTVSWEQFF,TGTGCCAGCAGCCAAGGACTAGCGGGGACGGTCTCTTGGGAGCAGTTCTTC
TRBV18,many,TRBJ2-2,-,CASSRQTGANTGELFF,TGTGCCAGCTCACGACAGACAGGAGCGAACACCGGGGAGCTGTTTTTT
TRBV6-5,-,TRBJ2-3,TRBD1,CASSYSTGVADTQYF,TGTGCCAGCAGTTACTCGACAGGGGTCGCAGATACGCAGTATTTT
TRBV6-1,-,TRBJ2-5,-,CASSVYLGAETQYF,TGTGCCAGCAGTGTTTATCTGGGGGCTGAGACCCAGTACTTC
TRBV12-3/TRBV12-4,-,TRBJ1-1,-,CASSFTLVEANTEAFF,TGTGCCAGCAGTTTTACCCTCGTAGAGGCGAACACTGAAGCTTTCTTT
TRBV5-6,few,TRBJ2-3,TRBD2,CASSFFGGGPTDTQYF,TGTGCCAGCAGCTTTTTCGGCGGGGGACCCACAGATACGCAGTATTTT
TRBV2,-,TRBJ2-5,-,CTSSLRAGGNPSEETQYF,TGTACCAGCAGTTTACGGGCTGGGGGCAACCCAAGTGAAGAGACCCAGTACTTC
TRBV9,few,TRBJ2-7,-,CASSVDGETYEQYF,TGTGCCAGCAGCGTAGATGGAGAGACCTACGAGCAGTACTTC
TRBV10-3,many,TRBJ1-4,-,CAISPGVSDEKLFF,TGTGCCATCAGTCCAGGGGTTTCGGATGAAAAACTGTTTTTT
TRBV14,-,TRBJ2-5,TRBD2,CASSPSTSGGRKTQYF,TGTGCCAGCAGCCCATCGACTAGCGGGGGGAGAAAGACCCAGTACTTC
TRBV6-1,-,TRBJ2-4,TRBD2,CASRAGLAASNIQYF,TGTGCCAGCAGAGCAGGACTAGCGGCCTCAAACATTCAGTACTTC
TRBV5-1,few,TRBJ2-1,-,CASRFREKGEQFF,TGCGCCAGCAGATTTCGGGAGAAGGGTGAGCAGTTCTTC
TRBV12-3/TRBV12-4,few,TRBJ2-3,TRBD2,CASSLLRGGKNTQYF,TGTGCCAGCAGTTTACTTCGGGGGGGGAAGAATACGCAGTATTTT
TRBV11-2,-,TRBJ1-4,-,CASSLVRLDEKLFF,TGTGCCAGCAGCTTAGTGCGGTTGGATGAAAAACTGTTTTTT
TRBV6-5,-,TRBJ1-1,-,CASSSLREAFF,TGTGCCAGCAGTTCCTTGCGGGAAGCTTTCTTT
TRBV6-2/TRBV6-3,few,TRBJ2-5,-,CASSYYGDYQETQYF,TGTGCCAGCAGTTACTACGGGGATTACCAAGAGACCCAGTACTTC
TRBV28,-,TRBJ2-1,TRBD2,CASSPGRLAGGRSEQFF,TGTGCCAGCAGTCCCGGACGACTAGCGGGAGGGAGAAGTGAGCAGTTCTTC
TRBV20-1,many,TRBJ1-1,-,CSASAGNPNTEAFF,TGCAGTGCTAGCGCGGGGAACCCGAACACTGAAGCTTTCTTT